Listed below are T cell receptor beta chains from one sample, sequenced in a study of response to subunit inactivated influenza vaccine. One entry per CDR3 protein, called by TCRdb with MiXCR from the RT-PCR reads. The table records hundreds of thousands of distinct CDR3 sequences, 20% to 25% of them present only once. The input for sequencing was PBMCs from blood, taken less than 22 months after vaccination. Every receptor here comes from a man aged 50 to 69 who received an inactivated influenza vaccine. Both conserved end residues are part of each CDR3. The D gene is left open where the match is weak. Size is stated for part of the rows, as once, few or many counts, or as a class when the clone is expanded.

j_call | clone_size | d_call | v_call | cdr3_nt | cdr3_aa
TRBJ1-2 | few | NA | TRBV7-3 | TGTGCCAGCAGCTACCGGGGAGGAGACTATGGCTACACCTTC | CASSYRGGDYGYTF
TRBJ2-1 | few | TRBD2 | TRBV11-1 | TGTGCCAGCATTCCCGCGGGGGGTAGCGGGAGAAGTTGGTACAATGAGCAGTTCTTC | CASIPAGGSGRSWYNEQFF
TRBJ2-5 | NA | TRBD2 | TRBV9 | TGTGCCAGCAGTCCGAGGTCGACTAGCGGTTCGGGGACCCAGTACTTC | CASSPRSTSGSGTQYF
TRBJ1-6 | NA | TRBD1 | TRBV6-1 | TGTGCCAGCAGTACGGGACAGGGGGTCCCCCCCCTCCACTTT | CASSTGQGVPPLHF
TRBJ1-1 | NA | NA | TRBV6-1 | TGTGCCAGCAGTGACGGGACGGCCAACACTGAAGCTTTCTTT | CASSDGTANTEAFF
TRBJ2-5 | NA | NA | TRBV4-1 | TGCGCCAGCAGCCAAGAAGGGGACGGGCGGACCCAGTACTTC | CASSQEGDGRTQYF
TRBJ1-1 | NA | NA | TRBV19 | TGTGCCAGTAGTAAAATGGGGAGCACTGAAGCTTTCTTT | CASSKMGSTEAFF
TRBJ2-2 | once | TRBD2 | TRBV12-3/TRBV12-4 | TGTGCCAGCAGTTTTCCCGGACTAGTGAGCCCCGGGGAGCTGTTTTTT | CASSFPGLVSPGELFF
TRBJ1-2 | NA | NA | TRBV21-1 | TGTGCCAGCAGCAGTGGACAGGGGCCGAACTATGGCTACACCTTC | CASSSGQGPNYGYTF
TRBJ1-2 | NA | NA | TRBV6-6 | TGTGCCAGCAGCATTGAGTTGGGGGGCTACACCTTC | CASSIELGGYTF
TRBJ2-7 | NA | NA | TRBV5-1 | TGCGCCAGCAGCCCCGGAGCCGGGGACGGTACCTACGAGCAGTACTTC | CASSPGAGDGTYEQYF
TRBJ1-1 | NA | NA | TRBV19 | TGTGCCAGTAGTATGGGGCAGTTGAACACTGAAGCTTTCTTT | CASSMGQLNTEAFF
TRBJ1-3 | few | TRBD1 | TRBV7-9 | TGTGCCAGCAGCTCTAGACAGGGAGTTATCTCTGGAAACACCATATATTTT | CASSSRQGVISGNTIYF
TRBJ2-5 | NA | NA | TRBV29-1 | TGCAGCGTTGAATCCGGGAGTGGAGAGACCCAGTACTTC | CSVESGSGETQYF
TRBJ2-1 | NA | NA | TRBV7-6 | TGTGCCAGCAGCGCCGGGGTCTTGAGTGAGCAGTTCTTC | CASSAGVLSEQFF
TRBJ2-7 | few | NA | TRBV29-1 | TGCAGCGTATACATGGGAAGGTACGAGCAGTACTTC | CSVYMGRYEQYF
TRBJ2-3 | NA | TRBD2 | TRBV20-1 | TGCAGTGCCAAACTAGCGGGAAGGACAGATACGCAGTATTTT | CSAKLAGRTDTQYF
TRBJ1-2 | NA | NA | TRBV6-1 | TGTGCCAGCAGTACGCAGGCTAACTATGGCTACACCTTC | CASSTQANYGYTF
TRBJ1-5 | few | NA | TRBV28 | TGTGCCAGCATCCCCTTGGGGGGCGCGGGTCAGCCCCAGCATTTT | CASIPLGGAGQPQHF
TRBJ2-2 | NA | NA | TRBV5-6 | TGTGCCAGCAGCGTAAAAAACCGGGACATAATAAACACCGGGGAGCTGTTTTTT | CASSVKNRDIINTGELFF
TRBJ1-2 | many | TRBD1 | TRBV20-1 | TGCAGTGCCAGCACAGGGGTTGATGGCTACACCTTC | CSASTGVDGYTF
TRBJ1-6 | few | NA | TRBV7-8 | TGTGCCAGCAGAGACGCACCGGGACGGGGTTATTCACCCCTCCACTTT | CASRDAPGRGYSPLHF
TRBJ2-1 | NA | TRBD2 | TRBV3-1 | TGTGCCAGCAGCAAAACTCAAGCGGGGGGGCCGAGGAATGAGCAGTTCTTC | CASSKTQAGGPRNEQFF
TRBJ1-5 | many | NA | TRBV10-3 | TGTGCCATCAGTGAGGATGGGACATTTCTTAGCAATCAGCCCCAGCATTTT | CAISEDGTFLSNQPQHF
TRBJ1-5 | few | NA | TRBV20-1 | TGCAGTCCGGGCCAGTGGGACACCTTCTCCAATCAGCCCCAGCATTTT | CSPGQWDTFSNQPQHF
TRBJ1-3 | NA | NA | TRBV3-1 | TGTGCCAGCAGCCAAGAATTAGCTAACTCTGGAAACACCATATATTTT | CASSQELANSGNTIYF
TRBJ1-1 | few | NA | TRBV4-3 | TGCGCCAGCAGCCATATAGGAGGGTCGAACACTGAAGCTTTCTTT | CASSHIGGSNTEAFF
TRBJ2-1 | few | NA | TRBV12-3/TRBV12-4 | TGTGCCAGCAGCCCCGGCAGGATCCTTGAGCAGTTCTTC | CASSPGRILEQFF
TRBJ2-5 | few | TRBD2 | TRBV6-1 | TGTGCCAGCAGTGCGGGACTAAGAAAGACCCAGTACTTC | CASSAGLRKTQYF
TRBJ2-1 | few | NA | TRBV3-1 | TGTGCCAGCAGCCAAGAGGACAGATGCAATGAGCAGTTCTTC | CASSQEDRCNEQFF
TRBJ2-2 | NA | NA | TRBV11-1 | TGTGCCAGCAGCTTTCAGGGCCCCGGGGAGCTGTTTTTT | CASSFQGPGELFF
TRBJ2-2 | NA | NA | TRBV12-3/TRBV12-4 | TGTGCCAGCAGTCTGTGGGCCCGTCGTACCGGGGAGCTGTTTTTT | CASSLWARRTGELFF
TRBJ1-4 | NA | TRBD1 | TRBV4-1 | TGCGCCAGCAGCCAACAGGGGGCGATTACAACTAATGAAAAACTGTTTTTT | CASSQQGAITTNEKLFF